The rows below give T cell receptor beta chains drawn from one sample of a study of shared clonotypes between healthy human individuals. Assay: immunoSEQ multiplex PCR; the TCRdb copy retains only in-frame clones and omits some. This sample carries some 650,000 clones, approximately 97% of them seen once, and the ten largest clones take less than 0.065%. The sequenced material came from naive CD4+ T cells sorted from blood. These receptors all stem from a woman between 25 and 40 years old in good health. CDR3s leave out the opening cysteine and the closing phenylalanine or tryptophan.

J gene | V gene | CDR3 protein
TRBJ2-7 | TRBV28 | ASSPRLAGAYEQY
TRBJ2-3 | TRBV28 | ASSPPIVRTDTQY
TRBJ1-2 | TRBV5-1 | ASSYRDRTANYGYT
TRBJ2-7 | TRBV14 | ASSRGDRYEQY
TRBJ1-3 | TRBV11-2 | ASSLAGTGNTIY
TRBJ1-5 | TRBV18 | ASSPPKGTNESQH
TRBJ2-7 | TRBV6-1 | ASSEPGDLSYEQY
TRBJ2-1 | TRBV29-1 | SVEEYRTSNEQF
TRBJ1-2 | TRBV6-5 | ASSYGDRNYGYT
TRBJ1-5 | TRBV6-5 | ASSPRVNQPQH
TRBJ2-3 | TRBV7-2 | ASSLGGQGTDTQY
TRBJ2-5 | TRBV6-1 | ASMKQGALETQY
TRBJ1-4 | TRBV6-6 | ASRSGTGGEKLF
TRBJ2-1 | TRBV27 | ASSSLAGVNEQF
TRBJ1-1 | TRBV18 | ASSLGQGNTEAF
TRBJ2-7 | TRBV5-1 | ASSLTGTSGSNEQY